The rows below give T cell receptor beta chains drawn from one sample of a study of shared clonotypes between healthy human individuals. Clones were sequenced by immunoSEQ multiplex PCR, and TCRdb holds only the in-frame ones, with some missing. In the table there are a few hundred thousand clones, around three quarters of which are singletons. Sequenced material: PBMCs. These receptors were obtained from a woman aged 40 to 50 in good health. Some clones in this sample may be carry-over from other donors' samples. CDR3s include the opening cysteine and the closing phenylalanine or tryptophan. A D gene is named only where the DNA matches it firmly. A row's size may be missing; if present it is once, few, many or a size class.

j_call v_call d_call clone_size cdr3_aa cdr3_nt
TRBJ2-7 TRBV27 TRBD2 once CASRYGSGRSSYEQYF TGTGCCAGCAGATATGGTAGCGGGAGGAGCTCCTACGAGCAGTACTTC
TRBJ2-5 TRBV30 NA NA CAWSVRAQQETQYF TGTGCCTGGAGTGTACGGGCTCAACAAGAGACCCAGTACTTC
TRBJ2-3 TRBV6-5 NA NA CASSPGLGSTDTQYF TGTGCCAGCAGCCCAGGGTTGGGTAGCACAGATACGCAGTATTTT
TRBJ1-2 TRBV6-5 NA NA CASTPGAGGYTF TGTGCCAGCACCCCAGGAGCGGGTGGCTACACCTTC
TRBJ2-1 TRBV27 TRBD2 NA CASSPRTSGSYNEQFF TGTGCCAGCAGTCCCCGGACTAGCGGCTCCTACAATGAGCAGTTCTTC
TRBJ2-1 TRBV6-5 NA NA CASSSAGTHSYNEQFF TGTGCCAGCAGTTCCGCCGGGACACACTCCTACAATGAGCAGTTCTTC
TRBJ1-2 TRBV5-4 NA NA CASRVGGMNYGYTF TGTGCCAGCAGGGTAGGGGGGATGAACTATGGCTACACCTTC
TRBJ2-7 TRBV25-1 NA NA CASSPTGPYEQYF TGTGCCAGCAGTCCCACAGGGCCCTACGAGCAGTACTTC
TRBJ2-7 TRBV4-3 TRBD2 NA CASSPSGSSYEQYF TGCGCCAGCAGCCCCAGCGGGAGCTCCTACGAGCAGTACTTC
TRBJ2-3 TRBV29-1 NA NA CSVEEGYGTDTQYF TGCAGCGTTGAAGAGGGTTACGGCACAGATACGCAGTATTTT
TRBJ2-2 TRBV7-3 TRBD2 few CASSSQSGTYTGELFF TGTGCCAGCAGCTCCCAAAGCGGGACTTACACCGGGGAGCTGTTTTTT
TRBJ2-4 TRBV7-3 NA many CASSLQNRDIQYF TGTGCCAGCAGCTTACAGAATAGGGACATTCAGTACTTC
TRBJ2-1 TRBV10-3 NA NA CAISELVTTKYNEQFF TGTGCCATCAGTGAGCTGGTCACGACCAAATACAATGAGCAGTTCTTC
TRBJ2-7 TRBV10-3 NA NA CAISDLDSYEQYF TGTGCCATCAGTGACCTGGACAGTTACGAGCAGTACTTC
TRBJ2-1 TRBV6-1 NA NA CASRLSNEQFF TGTGCCAGCAGACTCAGTAATGAGCAGTTCTTC
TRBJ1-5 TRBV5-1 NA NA CASSLAGDNQPQHF TGCGCCAGCAGCTTGGCCGGGGACAATCAGCCCCAGCATTTT
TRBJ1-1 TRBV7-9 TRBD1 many CASSSGTGNTEAFF TGTGCCAGCAGCTCCGGGACAGGGAACACTGAAGCTTTCTTT
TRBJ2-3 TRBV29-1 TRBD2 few CSVAGTSGTDTQYF TGCAGCGTGGCCGGGACTAGCGGGACAGATACGCAGTATTTT
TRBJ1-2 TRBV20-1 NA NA CSARDERGYTF TGCAGTGCTAGAGATGAACGTGGCTACACCTTC
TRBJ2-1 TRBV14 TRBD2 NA CASSQDLAAYNEQFF TGTGCCAGCAGCCAAGACCTAGCGGCCTACAATGAGCAGTTCTTC
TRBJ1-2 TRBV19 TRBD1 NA CASKVTGGFGYTF TGTGCCAGTAAGGTGACAGGGGGCTTTGGCTACACCTTC
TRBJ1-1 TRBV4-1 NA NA CASSQEAGEGGTTEAFF TGCGCCAGCAGCCAAGAGGCCGGGGAAGGGGGGACCACTGAAGCTTTCTTT
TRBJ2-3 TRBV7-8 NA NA CASSLGGTQDTQYF TGTGCCAGCAGCCTCGGGGGCACCCAAGATACGCAGTATTTT
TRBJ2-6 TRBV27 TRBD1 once CASSPGQGNAGANVLTF TGTGCCAGCAGTCCCGGACAGGGTAACGCTGGGGCCAACGTCCTGACTTTC
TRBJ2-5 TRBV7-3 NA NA CASSLAGLRGETQYF TGTGCCAGCAGCTTAGCGGGGCTACGGGGGGAGACCCAGTACTTC
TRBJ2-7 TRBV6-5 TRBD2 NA CASGLAGTSYEQYF TGTGCCAGCGGACTAGCGGGAACCTCCTACGAGCAGTACTTC
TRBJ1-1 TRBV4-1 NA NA CASSQGSGVTEAFF TGCGCCAGCAGCCAAGGATCAGGGGTCACTGAAGCTTTCTTT
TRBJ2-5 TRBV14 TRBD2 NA CASSQQLAAKETQYF TGTGCCAGCAGCCAACAACTAGCGGCAAAAGAGACCCAGTACTTC
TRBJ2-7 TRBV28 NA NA CASSKTTYEQYF TGTGCCAGCAGCAAAACCACCTACGAGCAGTACTTC
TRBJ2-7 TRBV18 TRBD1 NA CASSSAGTGGLEQYF TGTGCCAGCTCATCAGCCGGGACAGGGGGACTGGAGCAGTACTTC
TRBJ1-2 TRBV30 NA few CAWSITHRYGYTF TGTGCCTGGAGTATAACCCACCGCTATGGCTACACCTTC
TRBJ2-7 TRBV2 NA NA CASRATGYEQYF TGTGCCAGCAGGGCGACGGGGTACGAGCAGTACTTC
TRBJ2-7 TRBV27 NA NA CASSGIGGSYEQYF TGTGCCAGCAGTGGCATTGGTGGCTCCTACGAGCAGTACTTC
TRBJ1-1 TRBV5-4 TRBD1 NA CASSPGQGIGTEAFF TGTGCCAGCAGCCCGGGACAGGGTATCGGCACTGAAGCTTTCTTT
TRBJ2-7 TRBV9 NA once CASSVGGFSYEQYF TGTGCCAGCAGCGTAGGGGGCTTCTCCTACGAGCAGTACTTC
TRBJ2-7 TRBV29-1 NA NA CSVGAPSSYEQYF TGCAGCGTTGGGGCCCCGAGCTCCTACGAGCAGTACTTC
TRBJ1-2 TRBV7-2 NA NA CASSPFGGPYGYTF TGTGCCAGCAGCCCCTTTGGGGGGCCCTATGGCTACACCTTC
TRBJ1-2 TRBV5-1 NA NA CASSLTTGTPGYGYTF TGCGCCAGCAGCCTCACCACCGGGACGCCGGGTTATGGCTACACCTTC
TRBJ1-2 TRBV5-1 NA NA CASNTGAREDYTF TGCGCCAGCAACACCGGGGCCAGGGAAGACTACACCTTC
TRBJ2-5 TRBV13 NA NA CASHRGFRGDQETQYF TGTGCCAGCCATCGGGGGTTCCGGGGTGATCAAGAGACCCAGTACTTC
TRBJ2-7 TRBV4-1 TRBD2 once CASSFRLAGEYEQYF TGCGCCAGCAGCTTTAGACTAGCGGGAGAGTACGAGCAGTACTTC
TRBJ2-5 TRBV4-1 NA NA CASSLGESTSGETQYF TGCGCCAGCAGCCTTGGTGAGAGCACTTCGGGAGAGACCCAGTACTTC
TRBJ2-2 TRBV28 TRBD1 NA CASRGEDRGYTGELFF TGTGCCAGCAGGGGAGAAGACAGGGGGTACACCGGGGAGCTGTTTTTT
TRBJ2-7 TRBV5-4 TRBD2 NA CASSLAGGSVHEQYF TGTGCCAGCAGCTTGGCCGGGGGGTCCGTCCACGAGCAGTACTTC
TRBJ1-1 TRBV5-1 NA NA CASSPMGGEGSAEAFF TGCGCCAGCAGCCCAATGGGGGGTGAAGGATCGGCTGAAGCTTTCTTT
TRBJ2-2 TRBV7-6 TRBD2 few CASSLSWTSGGELFF TGTGCCAGCAGCTTATCTTGGACTAGCGGAGGGGAGCTGTTTTTT
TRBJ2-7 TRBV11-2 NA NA CASSQNPGAYEQYF TGTGCCAGCAGCCAAAATCCGGGGGCCTACGAGCAGTACTTC
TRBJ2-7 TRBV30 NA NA CACGDYEQYF TGTGCCTGCGGTGACTACGAGCAGTACTTC
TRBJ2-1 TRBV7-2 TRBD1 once CASSQGQPNEQFF TGTGCCAGCAGCCAGGGACAGCCCAATGAGCAGTTCTTC
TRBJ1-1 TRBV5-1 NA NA CASSLFGGTEAFF TGCGCCAGCAGCTTGTTTGGGGGGACTGAAGCTTTCTTT
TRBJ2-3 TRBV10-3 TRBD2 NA CAISPSGSSTDTQYF TGTGCCATCAGCCCTAGCGGGAGTAGCACAGATACGCAGTATTTT
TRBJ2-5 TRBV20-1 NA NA CSAREGGVQYF TGCAGTGCTAGAGAGGGGGGCGTACAGTACTTC